This TCR beta chain came from a study of T cells after yellow fever vaccination. Universal primer sites and UMIs were introduced during 5'RACE template-switching synthesis of TCR cDNA. TCRdb passed the 5' RACE reads through MiXCR, listing each CDR3 protein once. The data contain 510,000 or so distinct CDR3 sequences, 15% to 20% of them singletons. The CDR3 covers 16 residues. Between the trimmed V and J ends, which lost 0 bases and 2 bases, there was a span of 14 bases. CDR1 and CDR2 from the germline V gene are DFQATT and SNEGSKA (reference sequence). This chain links TRBV20-1 with TRBJ2-1, with unresolved D. This specimen consisted of PBMCs, obtained 15 days after the yellow fever booster vaccination. The clonotype was recovered from a man younger than 40 who received the YFV17D yellow fever vaccine. The CDR3 region is CSARDFLADPYNEQFF. The CDR3 DNA reads as TGCAGTGCTAGAGATTTCTTGGCCGATCCCTACAATGAGCAGTTCTTC.